A selection of T cell receptor beta chains follows, all from one sample in a study of beta chain features in type 1 diabetes. Sequenced by immunoSEQ multiplex PCR; TCRdb stores in-frame clones only, minus some. Of tens of thousands of clones listed, nearly 50% are singletons. The sequenced sample consisted of central memory CD4+ T cells from blood. The receptors here all came from a man aged 25-45 years with type 1 diabetes. Each CDR3 is given with its conserved first and last residue. A D gene is named only where the DNA matches it firmly. Rows may omit the clone size; those that give it use once, few, many or a size class.

abundance	j_gene	v_gene	d_gene	CDR3aa	CDR3nt
.	TRBJ2-7	TRBV19	.	CASSTDMDTYEQYF	TGTGCCAGTAGTACCGACATGGACACCTACGAGCAGTACTTC
.	TRBJ2-6	TRBV5-1	TRBD1	CASTTGFPGANVLTF	TGCGCCAGTACGACAGGGTTCCCTGGGGCCAACGTCCTGACTTTC
.	TRBJ2-5	TRBV5-1	TRBD2	CASSLGTRREETQYF	TGCGCCAGCAGCTTGGGGACTAGAAGGGAAGAGACCCAGTACTTC
.	TRBJ2-5	TRBV5-4	TRBD2	CASSPSGGPQETQYF	TGTGCCAGCAGCCCGAGCGGGGGACCCCAAGAGACCCAGTACTTC
few	TRBJ1-2	TRBV7-9	.	CASSSVGGYYGYTF	TGTGCCAGCAGCTCGGTAGGAGGCTACTATGGCTACACCTTC
.	TRBJ2-7	TRBV10-3	.	CAISEGDNEQYF	TGTGCCATCAGTGAGGGGGACAACGAGCAGTACTTC
few	TRBJ1-3	TRBV5-1	TRBD1	CASSQGAYGNTIYF	TGCGCCAGCAGTCAGGGGGCCTATGGAAACACCATATATTTT
.	TRBJ2-5	TRBV18	TRBD1	CASSTGEQETQYF	TGTGCCAGCTCTACAGGGGAACAAGAGACCCAGTACTTC
.	TRBJ2-5	TRBV5-1	TRBD1	CASSPSGTGGETQYF	TGCGCCAGCAGCCCGTCCGGGACAGGGGGCGAGACCCAGTACTTC
.	TRBJ2-7	TRBV10-3	TRBD1	CAISDGTGVGEQYF	TGTGCCATCAGTGACGGGACAGGGGTCGGCGAGCAGTACTTC
.	TRBJ1-1	TRBV29-1	.	CSVERGGDTEAFF	TGCAGCGTTGAACGGGGGGGGGACACTGAAGCTTTCTTT
.	TRBJ2-5	TRBV11-3	.	CASRSLGLGTETQYF	TGTGCCAGCAGATCACTAGGTCTTGGTACGGAGACCCAGTACTTC
few	TRBJ1-5	TRBV4-1	.	CASSQGLSVGQPQHF	TGCGCCAGCAGCCAAGGTTTATCGGTCGGTCAGCCCCAGCATTTT
few	TRBJ2-7	TRBV5-5	.	CASSPRMEAAYEQYF	TGTGCCAGCAGCCCCCGTATGGAGGCGGCCTACGAGCAGTACTTC
.	TRBJ2-7	TRBV4-1	TRBD2	CASSQGLADYYEQYF	TGCGCCAGCAGCCAGGGACTAGCGGATTACTACGAGCAGTACTTC
few	TRBJ2-5	TRBV7-9	.	CASSYYGSGRETQYF	TGTGCCAGCAGCTATTACGGTTCCGGGAGAGAGACCCAGTACTTC
.	TRBJ1-2	TRBV6-1	TRBD1	CASSAETGNLFGYTF	TGTGCCAGCAGTGCCGAGACAGGGAACCTATTCGGCTACACCTTC
.	TRBJ2-2	TRBV19	.	CASSISGSTGELFF	TGTGCCAGTAGTATATCAGGCTCCACCGGGGAGCTGTTTTTT
once	TRBJ1-4	TRBV5-1	.	CASSLGQGREKLFF	TGCGCCAGCAGCTTGGGGCAGGGAAGGGAAAAACTGTTTTTT
.	TRBJ2-2	TRBV11-3	TRBD2	CASKETSGANTGELFF	TGTGCCAGCAAGGAGACTAGCGGGGCGAACACCGGGGAGCTGTTTTTT
few	TRBJ2-2	TRBV29-1	TRBD1	CSVLDRGSNTGELFF	TGCAGCGTCCTGGACAGGGGGTCGAACACCGGGGAGCTGTTTTTT
few	TRBJ2-5	TRBV6-1	.	CASSPSGQSETQYF	TGTGCCAGCAGTCCTTCCGGACAATCGGAGACCCAGTACTTC
.	TRBJ2-7	TRBV6-1	.	CASSESVSVWGEQYF	TGTGCCAGCAGTGAATCTGTGTCAGTGTGGGGCGAGCAGTACTTC